What follows are 25 T cell receptor beta chains derived from one specimen sequenced in a study of T and B cells in COVID-19 patients. TRB rearrangements were amplified by multiplex PCR with BIOMED2 TRB-A/B primers. TCRdb processed the multiplex PCR reads anew with MiXCR; each CDR3 protein has one entry. The sample has over a thousand distinct CDR3 sequences; about 30% are singletons. TRB was amplified from about 260-540 ng of blood genomic DNA. Sequencing was carried out using blood. The source of these receptors is a human donor with active COVID-19.

This clonotype qualifies as medium-sized (0.01 to 0.1%). V gene TRBV5-6 combines with J gene TRBJ2-2; D is uncertain. The CDR3 totals 15 residues. The V end lost 7 bases, the J end lost 2 bases, and 15 bases lay between the germline ends. CDR1 and CDR2 from the germline V gene are SGHDT and YYEEEE. CDR3 DNA: TGTGCCAGCTTCGCGACTCCACTTAACACCGGGGAGCTGTTTTTT. Its protein product is CASFATPLNTGELFF. Variable domain in full (rest from reference TRBV5-6 and TRBJ2-2): DAGVTQSPTHLIKTRGQQVTLRCSPKSGHDTVSWYQQALGQGPQFIFQYYEEEERQRGNFPDRFSGHQFPNYSSELNVNALLLGDSALYLCASFATPLNTGELFFGEGSRLTVL.

CDR3 DNA sequence: TGTGCCACCAGTGATTCGGGGGAGAACACTGAAGCTTTCTTT. This codes for CATSDSGENTEAFF. The chain uses TRBV24-1 and TRBJ1-1, with a possible D match to TRBD1 (5 bases). Looked up from germline, CDR1 is KGHDR and CDR2 is SFDVKD. The CDR3 spans 14 residues. V was shortened by 2 bases and J by 1 base, with 7 bases between the two germline ends.

The chain employs TRBV6-5 and TRBJ2-7, with 9 nucleotides matching TRBD2. The CDR3 extends over 15 amino acids. Germline CDR1 reads MNHEY; CDR2 reads SVGAGI. V dropped 2 bases and J dropped 5; count of bases not matched to a gene: 7. CDR3 nucleotides: TGTGCCAGCAGTTACATGGTGGGACTAGCCCACGAGCAGTACTTC. It is translated as CASSYMVGLAHEQYF.

This clonotype has only a few counts. This chain connects TRBV12-3 or TRBV12-4 to TRBJ2-3, with D tentatively TRBD1 or TRBD2 (5 bases each). The CDR3 extends over 13 amino acids. The V gene lost 3 bases and the J gene lost 6 bases, with 10 bases spanning the gap. Here the CDR3 reads CASSFRGRDTQYF. The CDR3 DNA follows: TGTGCCAGCAGTTTCCGGGGACGGGATACGCAGTATTTT.

This clonotype was seen only a few times. The V call is TRBV19, the J call TRBJ1-5; unclear D gene. The CDR3 runs 15 residues. Looked up from germline, CDR1 is LNHDA and CDR2 is SQIVND (reference sequence). V was cut by 5 bases and J by 0 bases, with 11 bases left in between. The CDR3 DNA is TGTGCCAGTAGTTCGACTCTACTTAGCAATCAGCCCCAGCATTTT. It encodes CASSSTLLSNQPQHF.

The chain joins TRBV27 to TRBJ2-1, with 7 positions matching TRBD2. Germline CDR1 and CDR2: MNHEY and SMNVEV (reference sequence). After removal of 3 bases from V and 10 bases from J, the junction contained 18 bases not matched to a gene. The CDR3 is made up of 17 amino acids. The CDR3, as DNA: TGTGCCAGCAGTTTGGCAGGGACTACACCAATAACCTACGAGCAGTTCTTC. The encoded protein is CASSLAGTTPITYEQFF.

This clonotype has just a few counts. The chain joins TRBV6-5 to TRBJ1-4; 8 bases fit TRBD1. V lost 8 bases to trimming and J lost 8 bases; unmatched junction nucleotides: 10. CDR1 is MNHEY and CDR2 is SVGAGI in the germline V gene. The CDR3 is 14 amino acids. The CDR3 here is CASRVGQGREKLFF. CDR3 nucleotide sequence: TGTGCCAGCCGGGTCGGACAGGGAAGGGAAAAACTGTTTTTT.

By frequency in the sample, this clonotype is medium-sized (0.01 to 0.1%). The chain carries TRBV18 and TRBJ2-5, with 7 bases fitting TRBD2. V shed 1 base, J shed 5 bases, and the junction held 7 bases outside the gene matches. Germline CDR1 is KGHSH and CDR2 is LQKENI. The CDR3 is 15 amino acids. The CDR3 DNA reads as TGTGCCAGCTCACCACGTAGAGGGAGGGAGGAGACCCAGTACTTC. It yields the protein CASSPRRGREETQYF.

This clonotype is categorized as medium-sized. The chain couples TRBV6-5 to TRBJ1-5, with 8 bases that match TRBD1. This CDR3 contains 15 residues. The V segment lost 6 bases and the J segment 3 bases; nucleotides outside the gene matches: 7. The V gene's germline CDR1 is MNHEY and CDR2 SVGAGI. The CDR3 reads CASRRDRGDNQPQHF. CDR3 bases: TGTGCCAGCAGGAGAGACAGGGGAGACAATCAGCCCCAGCATTTT.

This clonotype was recorded a few times. The chain couples TRBV6-6 to TRBJ1-4, with TRBD1 identical over 7 bases. Losses at the gene ends were 5 bases for V and 2 bases for J; bases not matched to a gene: 2. The CDR3 is made up of 14 amino acids. Germline values: CDR1 MNHNY, CDR2 SVGAGI (reference sequence). The CDR3 here is CASSKGGTNEKLFF. The CDR3 region has the DNA TGTGCCAGCAGTAAAGGGGGCACTAATGAAAAACTGTTTTTT.

The chain couples TRBV4-3 to TRBJ1-2; 9 nucleotides match TRBD1. The germline V gene has CDR1 LGHNA and CDR2 YSLEER. The CDR3 has 16 residues. Trimming at V came to 0 bases and at J to 2 bases, leaving 4 bases not matched to a gene. CDR3 sequence (DNA): TGCGCCAGCAGCCAAGAGGTCGGACAGGGGAACTATGGCTACACCTTC. Protein product: CASSQEVGQGNYGYTF.

Judged by abundance, this clonotype is large. CDR3 in amino acids: CASSTAGNQPQHF. CDR3 DNA sequence: TGTGCCAGTAGTACGGCAGGGAATCAGCCCCAGCATTTT. This rearrangement joins TRBV19 to TRBJ1-5; possibly TRBD1 for D (5 bases). Germline CDR1 LNHDA, CDR2 SQIVND (reference sequence). Trimming removed 4 bases from V and 4 bases from J, with 8 bases in between. The CDR3 covers 13 residues.

This clonotype is medium-sized (0.01 to 0.1%). The CDR3 coding sequence is TGTGCCAGCAGTTTGACCTCGAGGAGCTCCTACGAGCAGTACTTC. This sequence encodes CASSLTSRSSYEQYF. The chain combines TRBV27 with TRBJ2-7; no definite D call. Germline V lookup: CDR1 MNHEY, CDR2 SMNVEV (reference sequence). The CDR3 runs 15 residues. V was clipped by 3 bases and J by 0 bases, with 12 bases between them.

This clonotype occurred a few times. This chain connects TRBV7-9 to TRBJ2-7; 9 bases agree with TRBD1. CDR1 is SEHNR, CDR2 FQNEAQ, per germline (reference sequence). The trim removed 5 bases at V and 3 bases at J, leaving 8 bases unmatched. CDR3 length equals 15 residues. The CDR3, as DNA: TGTGCCAGCAGCCCACGGACAGGGGTTTACTACGAGCAGTACTTC. The encoded protein is CASSPRTGVYYEQYF.

The chain carries TRBV27 and TRBJ2-2; TRBD1 matches 9 bases. J lost 5 bases, V lost 4 bases, and 5 bases had no gene match. CDR1 and CDR2 (germline): MNHEY, SMNVEV (reference sequence). The CDR3 is 15 amino acids. CDR3 amino acids: CASSSQGAGTGELFF. The DNA for the CDR3 is TGTGCCAGCAGTTCACAGGGGGCGGGGACCGGGGAGCTGTTTTTT.

By frequency in the sample, this clonotype is medium-sized. The rearrangement links TRBV7-2 to TRBJ2-7; TRBD1 matches at 8 bases. The germline CDR1 and CDR2 sequences are SGHTA and FQGNSA. The CDR3 sequence is 14 residues long. With 7 bases clipped from V and 3 bases from J, the junction kept 8 bases outside the gene matches. The CDR3 DNA sequence: TGTGCCAGCACCCGACAGGGGTCCATCTACGAGCAGTACTTC. It encodes CASTRQGSIYEQYF.

J is TRBJ2-5 and V is TRBV12-5; a possible D gene is TRBD2 (6 bases). V lost 3 bases and J lost 4, with 9 bases in between. Germline-derived CDR1 and CDR2 are LGHNT and FRNRAP. CDR3 length: 13 residues. Here the CDR3 reads CASGFGGGETQYF. CDR3 DNA sequence: TGTGCTAGTGGTTTTGGGGGAGGAGAGACCCAGTACTTC.

This clonotype is medium-sized in the sample. V gene TRBV19 combines with J gene TRBJ1-3, with D unresolved. The germline V and J ends were trimmed by 1 base and 2 bases, with 9 bases remaining between them. The CDR3 loop spans 15 amino acids. The germline CDR1 and CDR2 sequences are LNHDA and SQIVND (reference sequence). The CDR3 region is CASSIAPSPGNTIYF. The CDR3 DNA follows: TGTGCCAGTAGTATAGCCCCGAGCCCTGGAAACACCATATATTTT.

The sample holds a few counts of this clonotype. J is TRBJ2-1 and V is TRBV5-4; no firm D call. The length of the CDR3 is 14 residues. V lost 0 bases to trimming and J lost 3 bases, with 7 bases between them. The germline gives CDR1 SGHNT, CDR2 YYREEE (reference sequence). CDR3 amino acids: CASSLEQDYNEQFF. CDR3 bases: TGTGCCAGCAGCTTGGAGCAGGACTACAATGAGCAGTTCTTC.

V usage is TRBV4-3 and J usage is TRBJ2-3; 11 nucleotides line up with TRBD2. J was trimmed by 2 bases and V by 3 bases; bases with no gene match: 13. This CDR3 is 19 amino acids long. Germline CDR1 is LGHNA and CDR2 is YSLEER. The CDR3 region has the DNA TGCGCCAGCAGCCAGGGAGGGACTAGCGGAGTCCTATTCACAGATACGCAGTATTTT. Translating it yields CASSQGGTSGVLFTDTQYF.

The genes are TRBV5-4 and TRBJ2-2; 9 positions match TRBD2. Trimming cost V 5 bases and J 6 bases; bases outside gene matches: 2. There are 13 residues in the CDR3. Germline V gene data show CDR1 as SGHNT and CDR2 as YYREEE (reference sequence). CDR3 sequence (DNA): TGTGCCAGCAGGCGGGAGGGCCCCGGGGAGCTGTTTTTT. Translated, it gives CASRREGPGELFF.

The gene calls are TRBV28 and TRBJ2-1, with D maybe TRBD1 (5 bases). This CDR3 has 15 residues. Germline V lookup: CDR1 MDHEN, CDR2 SYDVKM. Trimming removed 8 bases at V and 2 bases at J, with 16 bases between. CDR3 in DNA: TGTGCCAGCGGAAGCATCAGGGTAACCTACAATGAGCAGTTCTTC. Translated: CASGSIRVTYNEQFF.

In regard to this clonotype: A much larger clone lies a single base off, so this may be a read error. The rearrangement joins TRBV30 to TRBJ2-1; D ambiguous. The closer fit of TRBJ2-7 to the DNA end suggests the J call may be wrong. Germline V gene sequence: CDR1 GTSNPN, CDR2 SVGIG (reference sequence). The CDR3 is made up of 12 amino acids. The CDR3 sequence: CAWSDNSCEQYF. CDR3 nucleotides: TGTGCCTGGAGTGACAACTCCTGCGAGCAGTACTTC.

On this clonotype itself: A junction boundary mismatches the germline segment, possibly from a read error. The rearrangement links TRBV5-5 to TRBJ2-3, with 11 nucleotides matching TRBD2. Germline assignment: CDR1 SGHKS and CDR2 YYEKEE (reference sequence). The CDR3 extends over 15 amino acids. For the CDR3, the DNA is TGCGCCAGCAGCATCACTAGCGGGAGTACAGATACGCAGTATTTT. It specifies CASSITSGSTDTQYF.

The chain has TRBV7-3 and TRBJ1-4; 9 bases agree with TRBD1. The CDR3 has 14 amino acids. V was pared by 7 bases and J by 6 bases, with 6 bases of the junction left unmatched. The germline gives CDR1 SGHTA, CDR2 FQGTGA. The CDR3 sequence is CASTRDRVDEKLFF. DNA of the CDR3: TGTGCCAGCACCCGGGACAGGGTGGATGAAAAACTGTTTTTT.